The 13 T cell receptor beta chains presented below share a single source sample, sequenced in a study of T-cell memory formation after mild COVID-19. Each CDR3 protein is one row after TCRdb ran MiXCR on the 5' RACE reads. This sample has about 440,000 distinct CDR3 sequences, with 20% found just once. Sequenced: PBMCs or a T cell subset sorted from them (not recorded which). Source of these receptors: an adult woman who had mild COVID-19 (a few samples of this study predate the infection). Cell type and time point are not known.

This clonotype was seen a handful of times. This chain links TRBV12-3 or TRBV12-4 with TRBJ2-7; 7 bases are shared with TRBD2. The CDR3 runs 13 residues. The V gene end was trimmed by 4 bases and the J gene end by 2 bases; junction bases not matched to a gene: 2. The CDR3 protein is CASSSRETYEQYF. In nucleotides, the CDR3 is TGTGCCAGCAGTTCGCGGGAGACCTACGAGCAGTACTTC.

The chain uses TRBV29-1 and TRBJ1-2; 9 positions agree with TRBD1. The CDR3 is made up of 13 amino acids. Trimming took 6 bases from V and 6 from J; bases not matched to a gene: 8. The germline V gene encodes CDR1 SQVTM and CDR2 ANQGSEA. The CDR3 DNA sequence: TGCAGCGTAGCGCCGAGGACAGGGGATGGCTACACCTTC. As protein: CSVAPRTGDGYTF.

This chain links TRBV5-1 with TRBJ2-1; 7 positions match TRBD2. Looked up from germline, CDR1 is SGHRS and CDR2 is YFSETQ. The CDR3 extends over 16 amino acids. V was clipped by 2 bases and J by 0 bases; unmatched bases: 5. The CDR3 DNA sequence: TGCGCCAGCAGCTTAGTGTCTAGCGGCTCCTACAATGAGCAGTTCTTC. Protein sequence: CASSLVSSGSYNEQFF.

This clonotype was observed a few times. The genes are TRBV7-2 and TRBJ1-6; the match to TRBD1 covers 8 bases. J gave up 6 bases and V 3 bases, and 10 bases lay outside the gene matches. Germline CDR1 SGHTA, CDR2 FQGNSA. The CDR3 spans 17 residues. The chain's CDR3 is CASSLGRGTGSNSPLHF. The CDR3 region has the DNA TGTGCCAGCAGCTTGGGGAGAGGGACAGGTTCTAATTCACCCCTCCACTTT.

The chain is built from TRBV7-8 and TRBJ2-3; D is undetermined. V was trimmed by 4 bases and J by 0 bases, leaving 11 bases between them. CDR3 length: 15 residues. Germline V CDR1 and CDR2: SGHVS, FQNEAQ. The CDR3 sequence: CASSSTDLSTDTQYF. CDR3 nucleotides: TGTGCCAGCAGCTCGACTGATTTAAGCACAGATACGCAGTATTTT.

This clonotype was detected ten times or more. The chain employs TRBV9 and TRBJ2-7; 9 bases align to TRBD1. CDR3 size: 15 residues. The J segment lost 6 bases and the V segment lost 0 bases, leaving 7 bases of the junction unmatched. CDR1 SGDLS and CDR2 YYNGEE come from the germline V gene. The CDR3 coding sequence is TGTGCCAGCAGCGTAGACGCCGGGACAGGGTCCGAGCAGTACTTC. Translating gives CASSVDAGTGSEQYF.

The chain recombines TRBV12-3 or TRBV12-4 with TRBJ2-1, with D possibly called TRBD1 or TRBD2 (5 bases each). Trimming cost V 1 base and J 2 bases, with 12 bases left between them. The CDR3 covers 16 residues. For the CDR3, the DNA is TGTGCCAGCAGTTTAGGGGGGAGCGTAACCTACAATGAGCAGTTCTTC. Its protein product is CASSLGGSVTYNEQFF.

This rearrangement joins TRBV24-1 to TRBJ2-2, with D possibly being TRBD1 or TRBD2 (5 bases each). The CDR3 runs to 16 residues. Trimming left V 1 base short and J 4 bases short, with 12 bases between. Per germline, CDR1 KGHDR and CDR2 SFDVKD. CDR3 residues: CATSDFRDLATGELFF. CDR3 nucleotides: TGTGCCACCAGTGATTTTCGGGACCTCGCCACCGGGGAGCTGTTTTTT.

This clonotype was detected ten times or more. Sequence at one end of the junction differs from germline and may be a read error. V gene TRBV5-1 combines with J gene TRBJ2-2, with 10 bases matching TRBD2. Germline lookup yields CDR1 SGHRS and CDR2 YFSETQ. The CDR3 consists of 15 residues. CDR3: CASSLAGANTGELFF. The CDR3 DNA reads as TGTGCCAGCAGTCTAGCGGGGGCGAACACCGGGGAGCTGTTTTTT.

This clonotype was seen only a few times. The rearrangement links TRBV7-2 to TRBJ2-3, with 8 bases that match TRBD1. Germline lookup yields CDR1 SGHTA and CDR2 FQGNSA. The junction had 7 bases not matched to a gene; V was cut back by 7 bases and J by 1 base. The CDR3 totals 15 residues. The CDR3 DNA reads TGTGCCAGCATCACAGGGGGAGGAGGCACAGATACGCAGTATTTT. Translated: CASITGGGGTDTQYF.

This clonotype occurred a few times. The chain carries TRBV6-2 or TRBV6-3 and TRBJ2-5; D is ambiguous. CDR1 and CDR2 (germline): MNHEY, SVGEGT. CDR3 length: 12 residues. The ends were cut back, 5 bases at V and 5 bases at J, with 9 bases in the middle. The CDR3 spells CASSDHWETQYF. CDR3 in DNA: TGTGCCAGCAGTGACCACTGGGAGACCCAGTACTTC.

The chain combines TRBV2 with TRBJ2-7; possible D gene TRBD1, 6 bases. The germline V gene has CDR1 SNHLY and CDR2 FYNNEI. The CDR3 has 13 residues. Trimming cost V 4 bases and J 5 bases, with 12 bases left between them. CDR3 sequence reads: CASSVSRGHEQYF. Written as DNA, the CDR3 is TGTGCCAGCAGTGTGAGCAGGGGCCACGAGCAGTACTTC.

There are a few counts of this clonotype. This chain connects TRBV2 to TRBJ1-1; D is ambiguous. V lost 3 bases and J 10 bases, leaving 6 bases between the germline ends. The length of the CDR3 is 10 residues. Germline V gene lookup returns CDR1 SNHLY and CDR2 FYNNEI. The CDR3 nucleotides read TGTGCCAGCAGTGAGTTGGGAGCTTTCTTT. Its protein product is CASSELGAFF. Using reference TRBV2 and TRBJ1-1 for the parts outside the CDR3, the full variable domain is EPEVTQTPSHQVTQMGQEVILRCVPISNHLYFYWYRQILGQKVEFLVSFYNNEISEKSEIFDDQFSVERPDGSNFTLKIRSTKLEDSAMYFCASSELGAFFGQGTRLTVV.